This TCR beta chain was recovered during a study of T cell repertoires in cytomegalovirus infection. Per germline, CDR1 DFQATT and CDR2 SNEGSKA (reference sequence). V lost 4 bases to trimming and J lost 2 bases, with 12 bases between them. CDR3 length equals 14 residues. TCRdb ran MiXCR on the reads and lists one entry per CDR3 protein. The sample includes 900,000 to 950,000 distinct CDR3 sequences, roughly 31% seen only once; the top ten take around 15%. This clonotype was counted between two and nine times. Its antigen remains unidentified. This receptor was obtained from a human donor in good health (CMV status not recorded). Some clones in this sample may be carry-over from other donors' samples. Sample: cultured CD8+ T cells from PBMCs, taken from culture after CMV antigen stimulation. The gene calls are TRBV20-1 and TRBJ2-1; tentative D call: TRBD2 (6 bases). DNA for the CDR3: TGCAGTGCTACGGACGGGAGCACCTACAATGAGCAGTTCTTC. It codes for CSATDGSTYNEQFF.